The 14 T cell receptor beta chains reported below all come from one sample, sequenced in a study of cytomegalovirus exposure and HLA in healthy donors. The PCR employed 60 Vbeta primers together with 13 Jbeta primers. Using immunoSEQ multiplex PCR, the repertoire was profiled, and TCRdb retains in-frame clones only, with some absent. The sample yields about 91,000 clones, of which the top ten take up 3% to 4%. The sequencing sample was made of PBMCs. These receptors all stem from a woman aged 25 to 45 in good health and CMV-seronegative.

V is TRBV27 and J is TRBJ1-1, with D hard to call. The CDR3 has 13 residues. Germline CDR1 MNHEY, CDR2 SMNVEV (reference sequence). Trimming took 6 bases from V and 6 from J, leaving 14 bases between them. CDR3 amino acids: CASSLGISAEAFF. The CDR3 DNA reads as TGTGCCAGCAGCTTGGGCATTTCCGCTGAAGCTTTCTTT.

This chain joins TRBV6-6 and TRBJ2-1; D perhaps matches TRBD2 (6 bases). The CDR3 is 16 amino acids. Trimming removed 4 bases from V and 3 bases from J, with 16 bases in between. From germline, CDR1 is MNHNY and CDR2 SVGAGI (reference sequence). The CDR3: CASSFTGLYNYNEQFF. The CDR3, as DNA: TGTGCCAGCAGTTTCACCGGACTATACAACTACAATGAGCAGTTCTTC.

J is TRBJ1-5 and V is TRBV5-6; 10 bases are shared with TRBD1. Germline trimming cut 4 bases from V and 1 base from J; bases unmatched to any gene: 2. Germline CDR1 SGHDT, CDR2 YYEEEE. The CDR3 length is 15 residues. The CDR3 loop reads CASSLGQGSNQPQHF. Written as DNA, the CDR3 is TGTGCCAGCAGCCTGGGACAGGGGAGCAATCAGCCCCAGCATTTT.

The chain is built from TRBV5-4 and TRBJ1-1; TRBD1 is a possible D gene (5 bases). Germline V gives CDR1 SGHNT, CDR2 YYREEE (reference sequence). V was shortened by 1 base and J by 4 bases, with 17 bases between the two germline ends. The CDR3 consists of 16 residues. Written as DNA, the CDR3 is TGTGCCAGCAGCTTGCGGGCGGGGGTGGTTGGCACTGAAGCTTTCTTT. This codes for CASSLRAGVVGTEAFF.

CDR3 region: CASRDDSNQPQHF. CDR3 DNA sequence: TGTGCCAGCCGAGATGATAGCAATCAGCCCCAGCATTTT. The chain carries TRBV2 and TRBJ1-5; no definite D call. There are 13 residues in the CDR3. Trimming cost V 8 bases and J 0 bases, with 8 bases left between them. Looked up from germline, CDR1 is SNHLY and CDR2 is FYNNEI.

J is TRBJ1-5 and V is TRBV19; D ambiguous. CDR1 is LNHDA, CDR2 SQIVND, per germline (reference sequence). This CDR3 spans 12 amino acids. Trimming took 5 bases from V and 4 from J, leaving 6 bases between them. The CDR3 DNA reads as TGTGCCAGTAGTGTCCAGAATCAGCCCCAGCATTTT. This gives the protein CASSVQNQPQHF.

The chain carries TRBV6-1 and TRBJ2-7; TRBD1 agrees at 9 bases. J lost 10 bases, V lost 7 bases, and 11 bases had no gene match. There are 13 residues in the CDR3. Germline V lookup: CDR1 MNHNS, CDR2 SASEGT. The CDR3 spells CASTAGQGQNQYF. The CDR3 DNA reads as TGTGCCAGCACGGCGGGACAGGGACAAAATCAGTACTTC.

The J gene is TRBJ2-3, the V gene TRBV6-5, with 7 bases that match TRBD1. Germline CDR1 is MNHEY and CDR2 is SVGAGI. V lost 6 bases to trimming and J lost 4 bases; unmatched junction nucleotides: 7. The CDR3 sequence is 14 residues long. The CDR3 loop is CASRPPGQPDTQYF. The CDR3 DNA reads TGTGCCAGCAGGCCCCCGGGACAGCCAGATACGCAGTATTTT.

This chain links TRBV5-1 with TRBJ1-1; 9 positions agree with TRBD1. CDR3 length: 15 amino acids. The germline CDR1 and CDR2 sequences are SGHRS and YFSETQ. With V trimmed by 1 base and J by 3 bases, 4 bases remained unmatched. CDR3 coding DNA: TGCGCCAGCAGCTTGCAGACAGGGGGATACACTGAAGCTTTCTTT. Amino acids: CASSLQTGGYTEAFF.

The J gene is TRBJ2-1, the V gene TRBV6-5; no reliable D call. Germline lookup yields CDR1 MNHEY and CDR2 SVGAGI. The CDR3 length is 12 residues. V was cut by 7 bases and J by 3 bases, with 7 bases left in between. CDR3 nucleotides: TGTGCCAGCAACAGCTACTACAATGAGCAGTTCTTC. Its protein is CASNSYYNEQFF.

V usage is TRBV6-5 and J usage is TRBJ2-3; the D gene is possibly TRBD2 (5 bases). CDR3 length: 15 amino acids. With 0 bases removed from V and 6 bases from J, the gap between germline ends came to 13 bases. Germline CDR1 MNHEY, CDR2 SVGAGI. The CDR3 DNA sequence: TGTGCCAGCAGTTACTCGCGCACGAGAGGGGATACGCAGTATTTT. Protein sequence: CASSYSRTRGDTQYF.

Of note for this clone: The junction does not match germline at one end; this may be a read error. CDR3 coding DNA: TGTGCTAGCAGCTGGGGACAGGAGGGGAATTCACCCCTCCACTTT. This encodes CASSWGQEGNSPLHF. J is TRBJ1-6 and V is TRBV7-7, with 8 bases lining up with TRBD1. This CDR3 contains 15 residues. From germline, CDR1 is SSHAT and CDR2 FNYEAQ (reference sequence).

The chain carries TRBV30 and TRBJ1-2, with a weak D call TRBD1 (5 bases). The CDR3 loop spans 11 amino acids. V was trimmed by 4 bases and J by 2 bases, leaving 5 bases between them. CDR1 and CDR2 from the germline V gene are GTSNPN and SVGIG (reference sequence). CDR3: CAWTGNYGYTF. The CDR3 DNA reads TGTGCCTGGACAGGGAACTATGGCTACACCTTC.

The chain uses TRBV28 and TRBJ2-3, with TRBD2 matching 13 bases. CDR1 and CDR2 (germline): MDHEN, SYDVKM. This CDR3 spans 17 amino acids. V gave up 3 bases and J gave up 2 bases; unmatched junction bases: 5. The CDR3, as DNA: TGTGCCAGCAGTTTTACACTAGCGGGGGGGCTCACAGATACGCAGTATTTT. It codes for CASSFTLAGGLTDTQYF.